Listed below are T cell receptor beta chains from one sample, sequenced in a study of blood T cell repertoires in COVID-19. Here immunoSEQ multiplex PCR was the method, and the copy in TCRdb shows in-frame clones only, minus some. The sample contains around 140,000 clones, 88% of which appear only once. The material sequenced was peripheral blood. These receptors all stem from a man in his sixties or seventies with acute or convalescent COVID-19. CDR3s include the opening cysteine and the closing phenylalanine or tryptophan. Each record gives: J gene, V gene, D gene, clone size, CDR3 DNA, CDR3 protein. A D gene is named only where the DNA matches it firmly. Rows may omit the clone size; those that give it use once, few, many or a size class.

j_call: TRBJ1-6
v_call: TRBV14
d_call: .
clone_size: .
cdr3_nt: TGTGCCAGCAGCTCAACGGGAAATTCACCCCTCCACTTT
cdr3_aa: CASSSTGNSPLHF

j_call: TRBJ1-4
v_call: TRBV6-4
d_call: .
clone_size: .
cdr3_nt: TGTGCCAGCAGTGACTCAAGGGGGAAGGCGGAAAAACTGTTTTTT
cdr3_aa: CASSDSRGKAEKLFF

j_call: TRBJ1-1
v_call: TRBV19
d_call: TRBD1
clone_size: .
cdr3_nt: TGTGCCAGTAGGACAGGGGCCGCGAGGACTGAAGCTTTCTTT
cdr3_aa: CASRTGAARTEAFF

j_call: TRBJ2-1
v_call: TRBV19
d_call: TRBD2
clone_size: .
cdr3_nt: TGTGCCAGTAGTGATAGCGGGAGACCACTCCGCGATGAGCAGTTCTTC
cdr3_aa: CASSDSGRPLRDEQFF

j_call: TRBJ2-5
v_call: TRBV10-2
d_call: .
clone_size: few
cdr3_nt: TGCGCCAGCAGCGTGCCTCGGATCGGGGTGCAGACCCAGTACTTC
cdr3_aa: CASSVPRIGVQTQYF

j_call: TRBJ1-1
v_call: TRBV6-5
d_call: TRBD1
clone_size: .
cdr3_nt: TGTGCCAGCAGGGCAGGGGGTACTGAAGCTTTCTTT
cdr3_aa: CASRAGGTEAFF

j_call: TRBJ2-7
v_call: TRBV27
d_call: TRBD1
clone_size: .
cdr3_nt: TGTGCCAGCAGTCCTCAAAGACCCGACAGGGGCGAGCAGTACTTC
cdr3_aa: CASSPQRPDRGEQYF

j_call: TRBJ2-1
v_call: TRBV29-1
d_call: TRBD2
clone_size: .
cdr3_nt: TGCAGCGTGAACCCAGCGGGAGGGTACTACAATGAGCAGTTCTTC
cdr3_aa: CSVNPAGGYYNEQFF

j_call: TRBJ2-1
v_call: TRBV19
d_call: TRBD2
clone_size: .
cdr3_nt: TGTGCCAGTAGTACTCCGACTAGCGGGAGTCTCAATGAGCAGTTCTTC
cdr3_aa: CASSTPTSGSLNEQFF

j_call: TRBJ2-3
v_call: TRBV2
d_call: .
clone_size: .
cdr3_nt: TGTGCCAGCGGGGGGGCCTTTGAGACAGATACGCAGTATTTT
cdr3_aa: CASGGAFETDTQYF

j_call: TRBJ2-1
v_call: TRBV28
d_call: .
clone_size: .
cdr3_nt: TGTGCCAGCAGTTTTATTAACTACGTTTCCCACAATGAGCAGTTCTTC
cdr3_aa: CASSFINYVSHNEQFF

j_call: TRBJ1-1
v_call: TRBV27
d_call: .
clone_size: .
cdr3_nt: TGTGCCAGCACTCGGAGGGGCCCAGGGACTGAAGCTTTCTTT
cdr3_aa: CASTRRGPGTEAFF

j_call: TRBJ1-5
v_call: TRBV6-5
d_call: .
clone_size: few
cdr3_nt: TGTGCCAGCAGTCTTTGGGGGGGTAGCAATCAGCCCCAGCATTTT
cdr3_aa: CASSLWGGSNQPQHF

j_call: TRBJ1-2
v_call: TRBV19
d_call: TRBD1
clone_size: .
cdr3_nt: TGTGCCAGCCGCCGTGGGACAGCCGTCCTAGGGGGCTACACCTTC
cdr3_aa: CASRRGTAVLGGYTF

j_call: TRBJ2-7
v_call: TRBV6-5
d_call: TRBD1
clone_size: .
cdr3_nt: TGTGCCAGCAGTTACTCGTCGGGACAGGGGACTTACGAGCAGTACTTC
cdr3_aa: CASSYSSGQGTYEQYF

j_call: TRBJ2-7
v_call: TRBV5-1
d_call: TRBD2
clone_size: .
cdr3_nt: TGCGCCAGCAGCAGTGGCGGGACTAACTCCTACGAGCAGTACTTC
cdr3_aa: CASSSGGTNSYEQYF

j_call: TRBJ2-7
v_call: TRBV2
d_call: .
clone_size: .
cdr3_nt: TGTGCCAGCAGTAATCCGGGACAAGTCAGCTACGAGCAGTACTTC
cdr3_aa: CASSNPGQVSYEQYF

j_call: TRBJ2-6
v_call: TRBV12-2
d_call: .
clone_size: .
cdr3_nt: TGTGCAAGTCGCCCGGGACTAGCGGGGGAACATGGGGCCAACGTCCTGACTTTC
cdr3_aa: CASRPGLAGEHGANVLTF

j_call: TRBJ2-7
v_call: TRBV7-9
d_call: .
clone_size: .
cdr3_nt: TGTGCCAGCAGCTTATCGACGGAGGGTCCCTACGAGCAGTACTTC
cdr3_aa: CASSLSTEGPYEQYF

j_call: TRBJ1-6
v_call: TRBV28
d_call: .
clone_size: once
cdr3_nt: TGTGCCAGCCTCCTCTCGAGCTCCTATAATTCACCCCTCCACTTT
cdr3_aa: CASLLSSSYNSPLHF

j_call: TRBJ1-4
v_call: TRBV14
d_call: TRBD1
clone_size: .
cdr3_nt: TGTGCCAGCAGCCTTAGGACAGGGGGCGGTGAAAAACTGTTTTTT
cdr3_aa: CASSLRTGGGEKLFF

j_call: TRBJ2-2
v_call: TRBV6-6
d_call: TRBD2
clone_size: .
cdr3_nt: TGTGCCAGCAGTCCCGGACTGCCTAGCGGGGGGGCTCATCAGCTGTTTTTT
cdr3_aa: CASSPGLPSGGAHQLFF